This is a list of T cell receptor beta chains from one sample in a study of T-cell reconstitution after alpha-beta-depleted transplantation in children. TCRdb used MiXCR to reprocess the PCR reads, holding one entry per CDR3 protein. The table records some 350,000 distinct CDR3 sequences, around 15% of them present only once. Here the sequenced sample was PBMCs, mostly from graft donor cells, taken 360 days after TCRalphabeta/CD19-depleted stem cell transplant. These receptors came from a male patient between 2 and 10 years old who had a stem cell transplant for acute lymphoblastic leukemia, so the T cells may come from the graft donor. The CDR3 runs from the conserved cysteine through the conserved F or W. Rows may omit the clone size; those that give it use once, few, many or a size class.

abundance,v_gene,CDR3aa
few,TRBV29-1,CSVRTDTYEQYF
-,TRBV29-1,CSVSGTGDHEQYF
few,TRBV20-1,CSANAQGGTEAFF
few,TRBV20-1,CSAREVLRDTQYF
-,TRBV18,CASSGNRGGQPQHF
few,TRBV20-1,CSAREGSRGNTEAFF
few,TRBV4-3,CASSQDPGDNEKLFF
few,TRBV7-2,CASSPDHRVYTKNIQYF
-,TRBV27,CASSLTGRRAGELFF
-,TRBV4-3,CASSQWGVRGTGELFF
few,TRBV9,CASSARTSSNEQFF
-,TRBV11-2,CASSPPRLAGINEQFF
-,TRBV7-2,CASSPRVAGGPWETQYF
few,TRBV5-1,CASSLRVRLAGGDEQFF
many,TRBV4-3,CASSQGEGAWDPNEKLFF
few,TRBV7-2,CASSLVGALNSPLHF
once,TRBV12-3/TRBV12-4,CASSRTFNTGELFF
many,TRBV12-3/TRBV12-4,CASSLAGRQPQHF
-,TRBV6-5,CASSYRRTGRFSGNTIYF
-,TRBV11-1,CASNAKKVSNTEAFF
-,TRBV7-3,CASSPSGGLDTQYF
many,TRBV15,CATSRDGGSQETQYF
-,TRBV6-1,CASTPALSTYEQYF
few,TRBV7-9,CASSPPGPQYNEQFF
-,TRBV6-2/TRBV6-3,CASTGASSNQPQHF
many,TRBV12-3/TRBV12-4,CASSTTREQYF
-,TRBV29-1,CSVERDFSYNEQFF
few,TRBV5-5,CASSLSSAVLNTEAFF
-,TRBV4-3,CASSQSRVVGEKLFF
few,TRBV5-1,CASSLERGGFYGYTF
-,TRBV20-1,CSARVGEATNYNEQFF
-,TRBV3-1,CASSQERKSAGGEQYF
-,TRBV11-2,CASSFEGYTF
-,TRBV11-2,CASSPIGGHYNEQFF
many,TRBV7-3,CASSISYQETQYF
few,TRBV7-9,CASSPSPGGNEQFF
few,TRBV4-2,CASSPHEVEDTQYF